A selection of T cell receptor beta chains follows, all from one sample in a study of blood T cell repertoires in COVID-19. Data came from immunoSEQ multiplex PCR; TCRdb stores just in-frame clones and leaves some out. The sample has 50,000 to 65,000 clones, 55% to 75% seen once. Material for sequencing was peripheral blood. Receptors originate from a woman in her sixties or seventies with COVID-19, enrolled during active disease. CDR3s include the opening cysteine and the closing phenylalanine or tryptophan. D genes are given only for firm matches. Some rows mark clone size as missing; the rest say once, few, many or name a class of expanded clone.

size: few
D: TRBD1
J: TRBJ2-2
V: TRBV18
CDR3: CASSPIQGKSTGELFF
DNA: TGTGCCAGCTCACCGATACAGGGGAAGAGCACCGGGGAGCTGTTTTTT

size: once
D: -
J: TRBJ2-5
V: TRBV5-1
CDR3: CASSLVAGGGETQYF
DNA: TGCGCCAGCAGCTTGGTGGCGGGCGGCGGAGAGACCCAGTACTTC

size: -
D: TRBD1
J: TRBJ1-5
V: TRBV18
CDR3: CASSSQVGTGGDQPQHF
DNA: TGTGCCAGCTCTAGCCAGGTCGGGACAGGGGGCGATCAGCCCCAGCATTTT

size: -
D: TRBD2
J: TRBJ2-1
V: TRBV5-1
CDR3: CASSSGLAGVLNNEQFF
DNA: TGCGCCAGCAGCTCGGGGCTAGCGGGAGTTTTGAACAATGAGCAGTTCTTC

size: -
D: -
J: TRBJ1-1
V: TRBV5-4
CDR3: CASSLARVGGTEAFF
DNA: TGTGCCAGCAGCTTGGCCCGGGTGGGGGGCACTGAAGCTTTCTTT

size: -
D: TRBD1
J: TRBJ1-4
V: TRBV13
CDR3: CASSSLRQGKKLFF
DNA: TGTGCCAGCAGCTCCCTTCGACAGGGGAAAAAACTGTTTTTT

size: -
D: -
J: TRBJ2-3
V: TRBV11-2
CDR3: CASSSGTLSTDTQYF
DNA: TGTGCCAGCAGCTCCGGGACTCTCAGCACAGATACGCAGTATTTT

size: once
D: TRBD1
J: TRBJ2-1
V: TRBV9
CDR3: CASSVGGTGGYEQFF
DNA: TGTGCCAGCAGCGTAGGAGGGACAGGGGGGTATGAGCAGTTCTTC

size: -
D: TRBD2
J: TRBJ2-3
V: TRBV19
CDR3: CASRTLAGGGVRDTQYF
DNA: TGTGCCAGTAGGACCCTAGCGGGAGGGGGGGTGCGAGATACGCAGTATTTT

size: -
D: TRBD2
J: TRBJ2-3
V: TRBV4-1
CDR3: CASSQDQRGGRDTQYF
DNA: TGCGCCAGCAGCCAAGACCAGCGGGGGGGCCGGGATACGCAGTATTTT

size: -
D: -
J: TRBJ1-5
V: TRBV15
CDR3: CATSLGGEGQPQHF
DNA: TGTGCCACCAGCTTGGGGGGGGAAGGGCAGCCCCAGCATTTT

size: -
D: -
J: TRBJ2-3
V: TRBV15
CDR3: CATSRVGRYTSTDTQYF
DNA: TGTGCCACCAGCAGAGTGGGCCGCTACACTAGCACAGATACGCAGTATTTT

size: -
D: -
J: TRBJ1-5
V: TRBV19
CDR3: CASSIDAFSGYSNQPQHF
DNA: TGTGCCAGTAGTATAGACGCATTTTCGGGTTATAGCAATCAGCCCCAGCATTTT

size: -
D: TRBD1
J: TRBJ2-7
V: TRBV7-2
CDR3: CASSSLGQVSEQYF
DNA: TGTGCCAGCAGCTCCCTTGGACAGGTCTCCGAGCAGTACTTC

size: -
D: -
J: TRBJ2-3
V: TRBV7-8
CDR3: CASSLPPADTQYF
DNA: TGTGCCAGCAGCCTCCCCCCAGCAGATACGCAGTATTTT

size: -
D: -
J: TRBJ1-5
V: TRBV18
CDR3: CASSRSDKGSGSLRQPQHF
DNA: TGTGCCAGCTCACGGTCAGATAAGGGTTCCGGGAGCCTGCGACAGCCCCAGCATTTT

size: -
D: -
J: TRBJ2-2
V: TRBV18
CDR3: CASRTEANTGELFF
DNA: TGTGCCAGCCGGACAGAAGCGAACACCGGGGAGCTGTTTTTT

size: -
D: -
J: TRBJ1-2
V: TRBV7-3
CDR3: CASSLNRAGDGYTF
DNA: TGTGCCAGCAGCTTAAACAGGGCGGGGGATGGCTACACCTTC

size: few
D: -
J: TRBJ1-3
V: TRBV11-2
CDR3: CASSSTKRGNTIYF
DNA: TGTGCCAGCAGCTCCACAAAAAGAGGAAACACCATATATTTT

size: -
D: TRBD2
J: TRBJ2-5
V: TRBV4-3
CDR3: CASSHYLAGGFRAQYF
DNA: TGCGCCAGCAGCCACTATCTAGCGGGGGGCTTCAGGGCCCAGTACTTC

size: -
D: -
J: TRBJ1-3
V: TRBV12-5
CDR3: CASGLILGNTIYF
DNA: TGTGCTAGTGGTTTAATCCTCGGGAACACCATATATTTT

size: few
D: -
J: TRBJ1-1
V: TRBV7-9
CDR3: CASSFAGENTEAFF
DNA: TGTGCCAGCAGCTTCGCAGGTGAGAACACTGAAGCTTTCTTT